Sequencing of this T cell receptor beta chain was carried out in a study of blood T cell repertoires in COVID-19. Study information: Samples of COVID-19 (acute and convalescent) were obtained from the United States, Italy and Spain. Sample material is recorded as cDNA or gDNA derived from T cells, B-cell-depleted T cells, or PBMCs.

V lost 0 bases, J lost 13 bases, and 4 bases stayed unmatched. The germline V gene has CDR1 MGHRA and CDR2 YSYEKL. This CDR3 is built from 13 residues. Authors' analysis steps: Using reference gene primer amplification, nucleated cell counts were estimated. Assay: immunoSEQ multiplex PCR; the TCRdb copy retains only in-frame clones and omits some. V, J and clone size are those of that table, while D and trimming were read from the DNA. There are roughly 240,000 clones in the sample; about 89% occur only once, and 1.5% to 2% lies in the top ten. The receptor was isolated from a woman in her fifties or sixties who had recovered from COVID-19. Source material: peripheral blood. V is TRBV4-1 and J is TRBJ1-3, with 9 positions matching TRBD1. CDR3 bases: TGCGCCAGCAGCCAAGAATTAGGGACAGGGATATATTTT. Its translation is CASSQELGTGIYF.